A selection of T cell receptor beta chains follows, all from one sample in a study of cytomegalovirus exposure and HLA in healthy donors. Libraries were prepared by immunoSEQ multiplex PCR; TCRdb keeps only in-frame clonotypes and omits some of them. Among some 200,000 clones listed, over 75% were seen once. Sequencing input: PBMCs. All receptors come from a girl aged 2 to 10 in good health and CMV-seronegative. The conserved cysteine and the conserved F or W are not part of the CDR3 here. The order of the fields is V gene, D gene, CDR3 protein. D genes are given only for firm matches.

TRBV6-1	-	ASSERSSDTQY
TRBV25-1	-	ASSEFGEVRDTQY
TRBV7-8	TRBD2	ASRVPGLAGDGDEQF
TRBV4-1	-	ASSQASFAGAHYNEQF
TRBV19	TRBD1	ASSIGGQFTDTQY
TRBV4-1	-	ASSQAHRSLANYGYT
TRBV2	-	ASSAFTSINEQF
TRBV7-2	-	ASSLGLPAYEQY
TRBV7-2	-	ASSLTSSSYEQY
TRBV19	TRBD1	ASSIRDRGKYEQY
TRBV11-2	-	ASSLYSNYGYT
TRBV5-1	TRBD2	ASSLERGSSYNEQF
TRBV2	-	ASLAREVNQPQH
TRBV7-9	TRBD2	ASSFMEGSSGSLSEQY
TRBV25-1	-	ASSDPTGGYQETQY
TRBV25-1	-	ASSETDPTEAF
TRBV7-9	-	ASSNPEEAQETQY
TRBV6-1	-	ASSQGFRGYT
TRBV29-1	-	SVKPLDRNTEAF
TRBV7-2	TRBD1	ASSLWDRTEAF
TRBV6-1	TRBD2	ASSETLGLAFLTNNEQF
TRBV2	-	ARGSPGNEQF
TRBV18	-	ASSPPQRATNEKLF
TRBV2	TRBD1	ASSTGTGSRGTIY
TRBV19	TRBD1	ASAWTGKDYGYT
TRBV5-5	-	ASSWNRQEIVTEAF
TRBV14	-	ASSFSPGYEQY
TRBV5-1	TRBD1	ASSLGTEDGYT
TRBV9	TRBD1	ASSAGTGASPNYGYT
TRBV7-9	-	ASSLGQGSDEQF
TRBV4-1	-	ASSQEPGEETQY
TRBV6-5	TRBD1	ASSGSSGGYGYT
TRBV2	TRBD2	ASRGLAASYEQY
TRBV5-4	TRBD1	ASSVPGQGSNEQY
TRBV6-5	TRBD2	ASRLAGGYEQY
TRBV7-3	-	ASSLGLKETQY
TRBV5-6	-	ASSLVELRRGETQY
TRBV7-9	TRBD1	ASSPGQGFHEQY
TRBV27	-	ASSLSGGAGYT
TRBV6-5	TRBD1	ATTGGGTEAF
TRBV30	TRBD2	AWGGVVEGNSQF
TRBV5-6	-	ASSGGTPTPYEQY
TRBV11-2	TRBD1	ASSFQGQGDEKLF
TRBV19	-	ASRIQVPGELF
TRBV7-9	-	ASSLGGDYTAYYGYT
TRBV9	-	ASSVGRLSYNEQF
TRBV9	TRBD2	ASTPGLAGSYNEQF
TRBV29-1	TRBD1	SVFHDRENIQY
TRBV29-1	-	SVARQNTEAF
TRBV7-9	TRBD2	ASSPTSGGPSYNEQF
TRBV6-1	-	ASSERLRVGQPQH
TRBV2	TRBD2	ASSPGWSGGGTDTQY